These T cell receptor beta chains were read from a single sample in a study of T cell repertoires in cytomegalovirus infection. A single record per CDR3 protein comes from TCRdb applying MiXCR to the reads. The sample includes some 100,000 distinct CDR3 sequences, 20% to 30% of them seen just once. Material for sequencing was CD8+ T cells from PBMCs. Receptors were obtained from a human donor in good health (CMV status not recorded). Some clones in this sample may be carry-over from other donors' samples. Both conserved end residues are part of each CDR3. Each record gives: D gene, V gene, J gene, clone size, CDR3 DNA, CDR3 protein. A D gene is named only where the DNA matches it firmly. Clone size, where shown, is once, few, many, or a class for clones that have expanded.

D gene: TRBD2; V gene: TRBV20-1; J gene: TRBJ2-1; clone size: .; CDR3 DNA: TGCAGTGCGCGAACTAGCGAGAACTACAATGAGCAGTTCTTC; CDR3 protein: CSARTSENYNEQFF
D gene: TRBD2; V gene: TRBV6-2/TRBV6-3; J gene: TRBJ2-1; clone size: .; CDR3 DNA: TGTGCCAGCAGTACTGGACTAGCGGGAGGCCCCTACAATGAGCAGTTCTTC; CDR3 protein: CASSTGLAGGPYNEQFF
D gene: .; V gene: TRBV6-5; J gene: TRBJ2-4; clone size: many; CDR3 DNA: TGTGCCAGCAGTTACTCGGCAGCCAAAAACATTCAGTACTTC; CDR3 protein: CASSYSAAKNIQYF
D gene: TRBD2; V gene: TRBV2; J gene: TRBJ2-5; clone size: .; CDR3 DNA: TGTGCCAGCAGTCCCTTAGCGGGAGGGCCTTCATTGGAGACCCAGTACTTC; CDR3 protein: CASSPLAGGPSLETQYF
D gene: TRBD1; V gene: TRBV7-6; J gene: TRBJ2-5; clone size: many; CDR3 DNA: TGTGCCAGCAGCTTAGACCGGGACAGGGTGACCCAGTACTTC; CDR3 protein: CASSLDRDRVTQYF
D gene: .; V gene: TRBV19; J gene: TRBJ2-2; clone size: .; CDR3 DNA: TGTGCCAGTAGTATAGCCGCAGGGGTGCCCGGGGAGCTGTTTTTT; CDR3 protein: CASSIAAGVPGELFF
D gene: .; V gene: TRBV7-2; J gene: TRBJ2-1; clone size: many; CDR3 DNA: TGTGCCAGCGGCCCTCGGGAACGGCTCGATGAGCAGTTCTTC; CDR3 protein: CASGPRERLDEQFF
D gene: .; V gene: TRBV4-1; J gene: TRBJ1-1; clone size: .; CDR3 DNA: TGCGCCAGCAGCCAAGATATCTCGGGGACGAACACTGAAGCTTTCTTT; CDR3 protein: CASSQDISGTNTEAFF
D gene: TRBD2; V gene: TRBV19; J gene: TRBJ2-1; clone size: .; CDR3 DNA: TGTGCCAGTAGGGAGGGGGATCGGCGGGAGGCCAGGTACAATGAGCAGTTCTTC; CDR3 protein: CASREGDRREARYNEQFF
D gene: .; V gene: TRBV12-3/TRBV12-4; J gene: TRBJ2-1; clone size: .; CDR3 DNA: TGTGCCAGCAGTTTTAATTTGGCGGGAAGGGATGAGCAGTTCTTC; CDR3 protein: CASSFNLAGRDEQFF
D gene: .; V gene: TRBV19; J gene: TRBJ1-5; clone size: .; CDR3 DNA: TGTGCCAGTAGTATGGTAGGGGACGGGGCCCAGCATTTT; CDR3 protein: CASSMVGDGAQHF
D gene: TRBD1; V gene: TRBV7-8; J gene: TRBJ2-3; clone size: .; CDR3 DNA: TGTGCCAGCAGCCTCCGGGACAGGGCCCCGCCAGATACGCAGTATTTT; CDR3 protein: CASSLRDRAPPDTQYF
D gene: TRBD1; V gene: TRBV7-8; J gene: TRBJ2-3; clone size: few; CDR3 DNA: TGTGCCAGCAGCTACGCCCGGGACAGGAACACAGATACGCAGTATTTT; CDR3 protein: CASSYARDRNTDTQYF
D gene: TRBD2; V gene: TRBV7-2; J gene: TRBJ2-1; clone size: many; CDR3 DNA: TGTGCCAGCACCGGGGGGGGGAATGAGCAGTTCTTC; CDR3 protein: CASTGGGNEQFF
D gene: .; V gene: TRBV25-1; J gene: TRBJ2-1; clone size: .; CDR3 DNA: TGTGCCAGCAGTGGCCCAGGGATTCCATCCTACAATGAGCAGTTCTTC; CDR3 protein: CASSGPGIPSYNEQFF
D gene: .; V gene: TRBV7-2; J gene: TRBJ2-5; clone size: many; CDR3 DNA: TGTGCCAGCAGCTTAGGTCTCTCCTGGGCAGGAGAACAAGAGACCCAGTACTTC; CDR3 protein: CASSLGLSWAGEQETQYF
D gene: TRBD1; V gene: TRBV7-2; J gene: TRBJ2-7; clone size: few; CDR3 DNA: TGTGCCAGCAGATTGGGGACAGGGAATTTCTACGAGCAGTACTTC; CDR3 protein: CASRLGTGNFYEQYF
D gene: TRBD1; V gene: TRBV7-8; J gene: TRBJ2-7; clone size: .; CDR3 DNA: TGTGCCAGCAGCCCCCCGGACAGGTTTAACGAGCAGTACTTC; CDR3 protein: CASSPPDRFNEQYF
D gene: TRBD1; V gene: TRBV6-6; J gene: TRBJ1-6; clone size: .; CDR3 DNA: TGTGCCAGCGGTATTCAGGGGGTTTCACCCCTCCACTTT; CDR3 protein: CASGIQGVSPLHF
D gene: TRBD1; V gene: TRBV28; J gene: TRBJ2-1; clone size: .; CDR3 DNA: TGTGCCAGCAGTTTTGGGACAGGGGCTCTTGGTGAGCAGTTCTTC; CDR3 protein: CASSFGTGALGEQFF
D gene: .; V gene: TRBV15; J gene: TRBJ1-6; clone size: many; CDR3 DNA: TGTGCCACCAGCAGACCTTACAGGGATTCACCCCTCCACTTT; CDR3 protein: CATSRPYRDSPLHF
D gene: .; V gene: TRBV7-4; J gene: TRBJ2-3; clone size: .; CDR3 DNA: TGTGCCAGCAGCTCACAGGACAGTCGCACAGATACGCAGTATTTT; CDR3 protein: CASSSQDSRTDTQYF
D gene: TRBD1; V gene: TRBV7-2; J gene: TRBJ2-6; clone size: .; CDR3 DNA: TGTGCCAGCAGCTCGGTAATCTGGCCACAGGGGGGCGCTGGGGCCAACGTCCTGACTTTC; CDR3 protein: CASSSVIWPQGGAGANVLTF
D gene: .; V gene: TRBV25-1; J gene: TRBJ1-1; clone size: .; CDR3 DNA: TGTGCCAGCAGTGAATCAGGCAGGAGGAACACTGAAGCTTTCTTT; CDR3 protein: CASSESGRRNTEAFF
D gene: .; V gene: TRBV5-5; J gene: TRBJ1-6; clone size: many; CDR3 DNA: TGTGCCAGCAGCTTGGAGGGCGTTAATTCACCCCTCCACTTT; CDR3 protein: CASSLEGVNSPLHF
D gene: TRBD2; V gene: TRBV20-1; J gene: TRBJ2-5; clone size: .; CDR3 DNA: TGCAGTGCTAGACAAAGAGTCGGGGGGGCCCTAGAGACCCAGTACTTC; CDR3 protein: CSARQRVGGALETQYF
D gene: .; V gene: TRBV7-2; J gene: TRBJ2-3; clone size: many; CDR3 DNA: TGTGCCAGCAGCTTAGTCCCGAGGGACACAGATACGCAGTATTTT; CDR3 protein: CASSLVPRDTDTQYF
D gene: TRBD1; V gene: TRBV7-6; J gene: TRBJ2-5; clone size: .; CDR3 DNA: TGTGCCAGCAGCTTGACTCTCCGACAGGGAGAGACCCAGTACTTC; CDR3 protein: CASSLTLRQGETQYF
D gene: TRBD1; V gene: TRBV11-2; J gene: TRBJ2-7; clone size: .; CDR3 DNA: TGTGCCAGCAGCCCCAACCAGGGGGCGGCTTACGAGCAGTACTTC; CDR3 protein: CASSPNQGAAYEQYF
D gene: TRBD2; V gene: TRBV7-8; J gene: TRBJ2-2; clone size: many; CDR3 DNA: TGTGCCAGCAGCTTAGAGACGGGACTAGGGAAATCCGGGGAGCTGTTTTTT; CDR3 protein: CASSLETGLGKSGELFF
D gene: TRBD1; V gene: TRBV11-2; J gene: TRBJ1-6; clone size: few; CDR3 DNA: TGTGCCAGCAGCTATATACCGGGACAGGGCCTGTTTGAGACACCCCTCCACTTT; CDR3 protein: CASSYIPGQGLFETPLHF
D gene: .; V gene: TRBV12-3/TRBV12-4; J gene: TRBJ2-1; clone size: few; CDR3 DNA: TGTGCCAGCACCGAGACAGACTTGAACGGAGATGAGCAGTTCTTC; CDR3 protein: CASTETDLNGDEQFF
D gene: TRBD1; V gene: TRBV7-8; J gene: TRBJ2-1; clone size: .; CDR3 DNA: TGTGCCAGCAGCTTCAGTACACCACAGGGGTACAATGAGCAGTTCTTC; CDR3 protein: CASSFSTPQGYNEQFF
D gene: .; V gene: TRBV7-9; J gene: TRBJ1-1; clone size: .; CDR3 DNA: TGTGCCAGCAGCTCACAGGGACTAACTGAAGCTTTCTTT; CDR3 protein: CASSSQGLTEAFF
D gene: TRBD1; V gene: TRBV7-4; J gene: TRBJ1-1; clone size: .; CDR3 DNA: TGTGCCAGCAGCTTAGTCGGGACAGTCACTGAAGCTTTCTTT; CDR3 protein: CASSLVGTVTEAFF
D gene: TRBD1; V gene: TRBV14; J gene: TRBJ2-1; clone size: .; CDR3 DNA: TGTGCCAGCAGCCAAGCGGTTGGACAGGCGCCCTACAATGAGCAGTTCTTC; CDR3 protein: CASSQAVGQAPYNEQFF
D gene: .; V gene: TRBV6-2/TRBV6-3; J gene: TRBJ1-1; clone size: few; CDR3 DNA: TGTGCCAGCACGCGCGGGGCCCCTTTCTTAAATGAAGCTTTCTTT; CDR3 protein: CASTRGAPFLNEAFF
D gene: .; V gene: TRBV6-1; J gene: TRBJ1-6; clone size: few; CDR3 DNA: TGTGCCAGCAGTGAGACGGCCAGCTCCTATAATTCACCCCTCCACTTT; CDR3 protein: CASSETASSYNSPLHF